The 32 T cell receptor beta chains given below trace back to one sample, sequenced in a study of T cell responses to AZD1222 COVID-19 vaccine. Profiled with immunoSEQ multiplex PCR; TCRdb holds only in-frame clones, not every one. The sample carries some 130,000 clones, around nine tenths recorded once. The input for sequencing was peripheral blood, taken on day 0 of AZD1222 vaccination. The source of these receptors is an adult in good health.

The J gene is TRBJ1-2, the V gene TRBV6-5; 9 nucleotides align to TRBD1. V trimming: 2 bases; J trimming: 5 bases; junction bases outside the gene matches: 6. The CDR3 is 15 amino acids. Germline CDR1 is MNHEY and CDR2 is SVGAGI. CDR3: CASSYGTGIVYGYTF. The CDR3 nucleotides read TGTGCCAGCAGTTACGGGACAGGGATCGTTTATGGCTACACCTTC.

The chain joins TRBV24-1 to TRBJ2-2; D gene unclear. The CDR3 is 14 amino acids. V gave up 1 base and J gave up 6 bases, with 8 bases separating them. Per the germline V gene, CDR1 is KGHDR and CDR2 is SFDVKD. The chain's CDR3 is CATSDFGVSGELFF. The CDR3 nucleotides are TGTGCCACCAGTGATTTCGGAGTCTCCGGGGAGCTGTTTTTT.

This clone has a single count. The V gene is TRBV19, the J gene TRBJ1-1; D may be TRBD1 (5 bases). Trimming stripped 7 bases from V and 5 bases from J, with 20 bases between. The CDR3 is made up of 15 amino acids. The germline V gene has CDR1 LNHDA and CDR2 SQIVND (reference sequence). The CDR3 nucleotides are TGTGCCAGTAAAATCTCGGGGGTAAGTTGGACTGAAGCTTTCTTT. The encoded protein is CASKISGVSWTEAFF.

The V gene is TRBV6-1, the J gene TRBJ1-3, with a possible D match to TRBD1 (5 bases). The V end was cut by 3 bases, the J end by 3 bases, with 9 bases between. The CDR3 has 14 residues. Germline-derived CDR1 and CDR2 are MNHNS and SASEGT. CDR3 bases: TGTGCCAGCAGTGATGGGGGAAGTGGAAACACCATATATTTT. Protein product: CASSDGGSGNTIYF.

This clone showed up just a few times. The chain recombines TRBV5-6 with TRBJ1-1; weak D call: TRBD1 (5 bases). The CDR3 has 14 residues. Looked up from germline, CDR1 is SGHDT and CDR2 is YYEEEE. Trimming shortened V by 0 bases and J by 4 bases, and 10 bases separated the two germline ends. CDR3 sequence reads: CASSLVGVSTEAFF. The CDR3 coding sequence is TGTGCCAGCAGCTTGGTGGGGGTTAGCACTGAAGCTTTCTTT.

The chain uses TRBV28 and TRBJ1-1; D call uncertain. The CDR3 length is 14 residues. Per germline, CDR1 MDHEN and CDR2 SYDVKM. Trimming stripped 2 bases from V and 1 base from J, with 8 bases between. The CDR3 region is CASSLVGKNTEAFF. Written as DNA, the CDR3 is TGTGCCAGCAGTTTAGTTGGAAAGAACACTGAAGCTTTCTTT. Variable domain in full (rest from reference TRBV28 and TRBJ1-1): DVKVTQSSRYLVKRTGEKVFLECVQDMDHENMFWYRQDPGLGLRLIYFSYDVKMKEKGDIPEGYSVSREKKERFSLILESASTNQTSMYLCASSLVGKNTEAFFGQGTRLTVV.

The V gene is TRBV27, the J gene TRBJ1-1; no definite D call. Germline CDR1 reads MNHEY; CDR2 reads SMNVEV (reference sequence). V was pared by 6 bases and J by 2 bases, with 13 bases between. The CDR3 extends over 14 amino acids. DNA for the CDR3: TGTGCCAGCAGCCAACAGCGACTTAACACTGAAGCTTTCTTT. This gives the protein CASSQQRLNTEAFF.

The chain uses TRBV5-4 and TRBJ1-1; D gene ambiguous. Trimming cost V 0 bases and J 3 bases, with 12 bases left between them. This CDR3 is built from 15 residues. Germline assignment: CDR1 SGHNT and CDR2 YYREEE (reference sequence). The CDR3 DNA reads TGTGCCAGCAGCTTGGATTTCGGCGGGGACACTGAAGCTTTCTTT. Amino acids: CASSLDFGGDTEAFF.

To note about this clone: Other DNA sequences in this specimen translate into the identical CDR3. The chain employs TRBV19 and TRBJ1-2; 9 bases fit TRBD1. This CDR3 region has 14 residues. Per the germline V gene, CDR1 is LNHDA and CDR2 is SQIVND (reference sequence). V trimming: 5 bases; J trimming: 2 bases; junction bases outside the gene matches: 3. The CDR3 DNA is TGTGCCAGTAGTTCCGGACAGGGGAACTATGGCTACACCTTC. Its translation: CASSSGQGNYGYTF.

This clone was seen a few times. The chain employs TRBV7-2 and TRBJ1-4, with 7 bases lining up with TRBD1. Germline-derived CDR1 and CDR2 are SGHTA and FQGNSA. The CDR3 is made up of 15 amino acids. Losses at the gene ends were 3 bases for V and 6 bases for J; bases not matched to a gene: 7. Here the CDR3 reads CASSFETGADEKLFF. The CDR3 DNA is TGTGCCAGCAGCTTTGAAACAGGGGCGGATGAAAAACTGTTTTTT.

The DNA of the CDR3 is TGTGCCAGCAGCTTGGCCGGGACTAGCGGGGGTTATGAGCAGTTCTTC. Amino acid sequence: CASSLAGTSGGYEQFF. The chain links TRBV5-4 to TRBJ2-1, with 14 bases aligning to TRBD2. The ends lost 0 bases at V and 8 bases at J; junction bases unmatched: 4. The CDR3 consists of 16 residues. Germline V gene data show CDR1 as SGHNT and CDR2 as YYREEE (reference sequence).

V usage is TRBV6-2 or TRBV6-3 and J usage is TRBJ1-1; D call uncertain. This CDR3 region has 14 residues. Germline CDR1 MNHEY, CDR2 SVGEGT. Trimming pared 6 bases from V and 7 bases from J, leaving 18 bases between. CDR3 loop: CASSLLRVSDEAFF. CDR3 nucleotides: TGTGCCAGCAGCCTCCTTAGGGTCAGCGATGAAGCTTTCTTT.

This clone was picked up one time. This chain uses TRBV5-1 with TRBJ1-3; TRBD1 might be the D (6 bases). There are 16 residues in the CDR3. Germline V gives CDR1 SGHRS, CDR2 YFSETQ. V shed 0 bases and J shed 0 bases, with 10 bases lying between them. The CDR3 here is CASSLEQGSSGNTIYF. CDR3 DNA sequence: TGCGCCAGCAGCTTGGAACAGGGCAGCTCTGGAAACACCATATATTTT.

The chain employs TRBV5-6 and TRBJ2-7; 9 bases are shared with TRBD1. The CDR3 consists of 15 residues. Germline assignment: CDR1 SGHDT and CDR2 YYEEEE. V shed 4 bases and J 4 bases; nucleotides not matched to a gene: 9. The CDR3 region is CASSNAGTGWYEQYF. The CDR3 nucleotides are TGTGCCAGCAGCAACGCCGGGACAGGGTGGTACGAGCAGTACTTC. Filled out from reference TRBV5-6 and TRBJ2-7, the complete variable domain reads DAGVTQSPTHLIKTRGQQVTLRCSPKSGHDTVSWYQQALGQGPQFIFQYYEEEERQRGNFPDRFSGHQFPNYSSELNVNALLLGDSALYLCASSNAGTGWYEQYFGPGTRLTVT.

The V gene is TRBV20-1, the J gene TRBJ2-3; D gene ambiguous. V lost 3 bases, J lost 5 bases, and 15 bases lay in between. Germline CDR1 reads DFQATT; CDR2 reads SNEGSKA (reference sequence). This CDR3 comprises 14 residues. The CDR3, as DNA: TGCAGTGCTAGTGAGACTGGGATTGGAGATACGCAGTATTTT. The encoded protein is CSASETGIGDTQYF.

The V gene is TRBV5-1, the J gene TRBJ1-3; D perhaps matches TRBD1 (5 bases). Trimming left V 4 bases short and J 4 bases short, with 9 bases between. The CDR3 consists of 13 residues. Germline lookup yields CDR1 SGHRS and CDR2 YFSETQ. The CDR3 region has the DNA TGCGCCAGCAGCAGCTGGGACGGAAACACCATATATTTT. Protein sequence: CASSSWDGNTIYF. The full variable domain, rest sourced from reference TRBV5-1 and TRBJ1-3, is KAGVTQTPRYLIKTRGQQVTLSCSPISGHRSVSWYQQTPGQGLQFLFEYFSETQRNKGNFPGRFSGRQFSNSRSEMNVSTLELGDSALYLCASSSWDGNTIYFGEGSWLTVV.

This sequence joins TRBV5-5 and TRBJ1-1; a possible D gene is TRBD1 (5 bases). Germline V gene data show CDR1 as SGHKS and CDR2 as YYEKEE (reference sequence). Trimming pared 4 bases from V and 5 bases from J, leaving 18 bases between. This CDR3 contains 15 residues. CDR3 residues: CASSRKLSGNTEAFF. In DNA form, the CDR3 reads TGTGCCAGCAGCCGTAAGCTTTCAGGGAATACTGAAGCTTTCTTT.

V and J are TRBV30 and TRBJ1-2; D ambiguous. Trimming took 2 bases from V and 3 from J, leaving 10 bases between them. Germline loops: CDR1 GTSNPN, CDR2 SVGIG (reference sequence). The CDR3 loop spans 13 amino acids. The CDR3 DNA follows: TGTGCCTGGAGTACCCGGAGAGACTATGGCTACACCTTC. It yields the protein CAWSTRRDYGYTF.

The table lists this clone with a few counts. V and J are TRBV6-5 and TRBJ1-2; D unresolved. Per the germline V gene, CDR1 is MNHEY and CDR2 is SVGAGI. V dropped 2 bases and J dropped 4 bases, with 14 bases sitting between them. The CDR3 sequence is 15 residues long. The CDR3 is CASSYDNTGSYGYTF. The CDR3 coding sequence is TGTGCCAGCAGTTACGACAACACTGGGTCCTATGGCTACACCTTC.

This chain links TRBV19 with TRBJ2-6; 7 bases fit TRBD1. The J segment lost 2 bases and the V segment lost 7 bases, leaving 5 bases of the junction unmatched. The germline V gene has CDR1 LNHDA and CDR2 SQIVND (reference sequence). The CDR3 spans 15 residues. The CDR3 sequence is CASKGQSTGANVLTF. The CDR3 region has the DNA TGTGCCAGTAAGGGACAGTCCACTGGGGCCAACGTCCTGACTTTC.

The J gene is TRBJ1-6, the V gene TRBV6-1; 10 bases map to TRBD1. V lost 4 bases, J lost 0 bases, and 3 bases stayed unmatched. The CDR3 extends over 17 amino acids. Per the germline V gene, CDR1 is MNHNS and CDR2 is SASEGT. In DNA form, the CDR3 reads TGTGCCAGCAGTGCGGACAGGGGGAGCTCCTATAATTCACCCCTCCACTTT. It is translated as CASSADRGSSYNSPLHF.

V usage is TRBV9 and J usage is TRBJ1-6; D is perhaps TRBD1 (5 bases). The germline V gene has CDR1 SGDLS and CDR2 YYNGEE. The CDR3 totals 15 residues. V was trimmed by 1 base and J by 7 bases, leaving 12 bases between them. The DNA of the CDR3 is TGTGCCAGCAGCGTAACGACAGCTTCAAATTCACCCCTCCACTTT. Encoded protein: CASSVTTASNSPLHF.

The chain carries TRBV27 and TRBJ1-1; no clear D. V lost 4 bases, J lost 0 bases, and 6 bases lay in between. Germline loops: CDR1 MNHEY, CDR2 SMNVEV (reference sequence). There are 13 residues in the CDR3. CDR3 protein: CASSSGLNTEAFF. Here the CDR3 DNA reads TGTGCCAGCAGTTCCGGTTTGAACACTGAAGCTTTCTTT.

The chain couples TRBV4-1 to TRBJ1-2; 9 bases are a match to TRBD1. Trimming removed 0 bases from V and 3 bases from J; junction bases left unmatched: 5. Germline V gene sequence: CDR1 MGHRA, CDR2 YSYEKL. CDR3 length: 16 residues. This CDR3 is CASSQDTWTGDYGYTF. CDR3 nucleotide sequence: TGCGCCAGCAGCCAAGATACGTGGACAGGGGACTATGGCTACACCTTC.

V gene TRBV6-2 or TRBV6-3 combines with J gene TRBJ2-3; TRBD2 aligns across 9 bases. CDR1 is MNHEY and CDR2 is SVGEGT in the germline V gene. After removal of 5 bases from V and 4 bases from J, the junction contained 10 bases not matched to a gene. CDR3 length: 16 amino acids. CDR3 residues: CASSQLAGEGADTQYF. As DNA, the CDR3 is TGTGCCAGCAGTCAACTAGCGGGTGAAGGTGCAGATACGCAGTATTTT.

This chain uses TRBV9 with TRBJ1-1; D gene uncertain. Trimming took off 3 bases at V and 1 base at J, with 10 bases between the two ends. The CDR3 covers 14 residues. Germline CDR1 reads SGDLS; CDR2 reads YYNGEE. CDR3 DNA: TGTGCCAGCAGCGCCAATGCCAGGAACACTGAAGCTTTCTTT. It encodes CASSANARNTEAFF.

The gene calls are TRBV4-2 and TRBJ1-4; TRBD1 is a possible D gene (6 bases). CDR3 size: 14 residues. Trimming took off 3 bases at V and 14 bases at J, with 19 bases between the two ends. Per germline, CDR1 LGHNA and CDR2 YNFKEQ. As DNA, the CDR3 is TGTGCCAGCAGCCAGAGGCCGGGACAAGACCGGCTGTTTTTT. This gives the protein CASSQRPGQDRLFF.

CDR3 nucleotide sequence: TGCAGTGCTAGTGAGGGTAGAACGAACACCGGGGAGCTGTTTTTT. This translates into CSASEGRTNTGELFF. The V call is TRBV20-1, the J call TRBJ2-2; TRBD2 is a possible D gene (5 bases). The V gene's germline CDR1 is DFQATT and CDR2 SNEGSKA (reference sequence). The CDR3 runs 15 residues. V dropped 3 bases and J dropped 0 bases, with 11 bases sitting between them.

This chain links TRBV5-4 with TRBJ2-1, with D perhaps being TRBD1 or TRBD2 (5 bases each). This CDR3 has 12 amino acids. Germline values: CDR1 SGHNT, CDR2 YYREEE (reference sequence). V dropped 4 bases and J dropped 13 bases, with 15 bases sitting between them. CDR3 nucleotides: TGTGCCAGCAGCCGGGACCCGATTCTACAGTTCTTC. It codes for CASSRDPILQFF.

The V and J genes are TRBV7-2 and TRBJ2-3, with TRBD1 identical over 12 bases. J was trimmed by 3 bases and V by 3 bases; bases with no gene match: 4. In germline, CDR1 is SGHTA, CDR2 FQGNSA. The CDR3 totals 16 residues. CDR3: CASSFGTGGLTDTQYF. Written as DNA, the CDR3 is TGTGCCAGCAGCTTCGGGACAGGGGGCTTAACAGATACGCAGTATTTT. Full variable domain (missing parts from reference TRBV7-2 and TRBJ2-3): GAGVSQSPSNKVTEKGKDVELRCDPISGHTALYWYRQSLGQGLEFLIYFQGNSAPDKSGLPSDRFSAERTGGSVSTLTIQRTQQEDSAVYLCASSFGTGGLTDTQYFGPGTRLTVL.

The chain has TRBV28 and TRBJ1-5; D remains ambiguous. In germline, CDR1 is MDHEN, CDR2 SYDVKM. This CDR3 has 19 residues. Trimming left V 6 bases short and J 0 bases short, with 24 bases between. Written as DNA, the CDR3 is TGTGCCAGCAGGCCCGATTGGGAGGGCCCGCATTATAGCAATCAGCCCCAGCATTTT. Residues: CASRPDWEGPHYSNQPQHF. Full variable domain (missing parts from reference TRBV28 and TRBJ1-5): DVKVTQSSRYLVKRTGEKVFLECVQDMDHENMFWYRQDPGLGLRLIYFSYDVKMKEKGDIPEGYSVSREKKERFSLILESASTNQTSMYLCASRPDWEGPHYSNQPQHFGDGTRLSIL.

This rearrangement joins TRBV27 to TRBJ2-7; 10 positions match TRBD2. Germline loops: CDR1 MNHEY, CDR2 SMNVEV (reference sequence). The CDR3 has 15 residues. J was trimmed by 3 bases and V by 2 bases; bases with no gene match: 4. The DNA for the CDR3 is TGTGCCAGCAGTTTAGGAGCTAGCGGGAGCTACGAGCAGTACTTC. The encoded protein is CASSLGASGSYEQYF.